This TCR beta chain was sequenced in a study of blood T cell repertoires in COVID-19. The wider study: Whether acute or convalescent, the COVID-19 samples came from the United States, Italy and Spain. T cells, B-cell-depleted T cells, or PBMCs provided the cDNA or gDNA that served as material.

V was cut by 5 bases and J by 7 bases, with 14 bases left in between. Germline V gives CDR1 SGHAT, CDR2 FQNNGV. The CDR3 is 14 residues long. Study processing details: Amplification from reference gene primers served as the basis for estimated nucleated cell counts. Using immunoSEQ multiplex PCR, the repertoire was profiled, and TCRdb retains in-frame clones only, with some absent. From that table come the V and J calls and clone size; the DNA was used to work out D and trimming. Of fewer than 200,000 clones listed, approximately 84% were seen once; the top ten hold roughly 8%. This clone appeared a single time.

This chain joins TRBV11-2 and TRBJ2-2; D possibly corresponds to TRBD2 (6 bases). Sequencing was carried out using peripheral blood. The receptor was derived from a man aged 40-49 years who had recovered from COVID-19. The CDR3 reads CASSHRGGNGELFF. CDR3 in DNA: TGTGCCAGCAGCCACCGGGGCGGGAACGGGGAGCTGTTTTTT.